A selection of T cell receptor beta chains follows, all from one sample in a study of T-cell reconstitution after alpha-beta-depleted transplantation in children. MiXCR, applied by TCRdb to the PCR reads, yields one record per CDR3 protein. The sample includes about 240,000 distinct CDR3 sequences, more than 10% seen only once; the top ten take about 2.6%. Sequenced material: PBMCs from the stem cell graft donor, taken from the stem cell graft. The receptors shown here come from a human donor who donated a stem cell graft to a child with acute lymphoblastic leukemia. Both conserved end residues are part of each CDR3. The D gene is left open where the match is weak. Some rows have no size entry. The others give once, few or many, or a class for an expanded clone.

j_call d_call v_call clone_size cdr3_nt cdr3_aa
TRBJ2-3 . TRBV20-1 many TGCAGTGCTAGAGTTCTAGCTATTGGAGATACGCAGTATTTT CSARVLAIGDTQYF
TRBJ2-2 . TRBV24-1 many TGTGCCACCAGTGATCGGGACGAGAACACCGGGGAGCTGTTTTTT CATSDRDENTGELFF
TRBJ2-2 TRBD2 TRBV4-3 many TGCGCCAGCAGTCCAAGATCGGCAGCGGGAGGTGGGACCGGGGAGCTGTTTTTT CASSPRSAAGGGTGELFF
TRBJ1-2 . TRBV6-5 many TGTGCCAGCAGTTATGTATCTCGCGGGGAGTATGGCTACACCTTC CASSYVSRGEYGYTF
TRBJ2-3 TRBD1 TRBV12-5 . TGTGCTAGTGGTAGGGACAGACTTTCAGATACGCAGTATTTT CASGRDRLSDTQYF
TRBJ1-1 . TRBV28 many TGTGCCAGCAGTTTAAAGGCAGGGGCCCACACTGAAGCTTTCTTT CASSLKAGAHTEAFF
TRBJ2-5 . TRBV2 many TGTGCCAGCAGTGTAGCCTCGAGGGGCCAAGAGACCCAGTACTTC CASSVASRGQETQYF
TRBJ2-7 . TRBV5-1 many TGCGCCAGCAGCTTGTTGGGGTTCCGGTCCTACGAGCAGTACTTC CASSLLGFRSYEQYF
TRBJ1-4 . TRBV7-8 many TGTGCCAGCAGCTTTGACCCTGCAACTAATGAAAAACTGTTTTTT CASSFDPATNEKLFF
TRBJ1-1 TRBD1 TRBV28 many TGTGCCAGCAGTTTATCTCCCAGTTGGCAGAACAGGGGTGGCACTGAAGCTTTCTTT CASSLSPSWQNRGGTEAFF
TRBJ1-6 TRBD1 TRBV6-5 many TGTGCCAGCAGTTACCGGGACAGGAATTCACCCCTCCACTTT CASSYRDRNSPLHF
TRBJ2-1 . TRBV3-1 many TGTGCCAGCAGCCCTGGACTGGGGAGGAATGAGCAGTTCTTC CASSPGLGRNEQFF
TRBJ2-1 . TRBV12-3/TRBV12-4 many TGTGCCAGCAGTTTTCGGGCCCTTGATGAGCAGTTCTTC CASSFRALDEQFF
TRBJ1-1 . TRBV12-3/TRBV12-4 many TGTGCCAGCAGTCCGAGGACAGAGAACACTGAAGCTTTCTTT CASSPRTENTEAFF
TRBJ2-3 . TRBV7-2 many TGTGCCAGCAGCCCCCGGCCCACTCCCACAGATACGCAGTATTTT CASSPRPTPTDTQYF
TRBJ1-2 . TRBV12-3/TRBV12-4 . TGTGCCAGCAGAAAAGCTACGGATGGCTACACCTTC CASRKATDGYTF
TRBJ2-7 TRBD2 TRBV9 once TGTGCCAGCAGCGGACTAGCGGGAGGGGACGCCTACGAGCAGTACTTC CASSGLAGGDAYEQYF